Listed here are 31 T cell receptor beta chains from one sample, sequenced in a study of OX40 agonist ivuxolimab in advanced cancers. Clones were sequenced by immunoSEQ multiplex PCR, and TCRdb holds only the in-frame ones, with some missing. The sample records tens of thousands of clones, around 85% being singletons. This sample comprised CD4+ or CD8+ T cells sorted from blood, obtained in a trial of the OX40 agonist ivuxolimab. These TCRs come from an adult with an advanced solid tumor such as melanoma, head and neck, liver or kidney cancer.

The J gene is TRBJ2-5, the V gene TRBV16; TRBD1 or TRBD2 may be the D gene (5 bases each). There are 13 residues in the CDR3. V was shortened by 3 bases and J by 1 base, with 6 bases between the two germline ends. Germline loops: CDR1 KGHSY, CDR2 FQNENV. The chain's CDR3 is CASSQGTQETQYF. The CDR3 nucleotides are TGTGCCAGCAGCCAGGGGACCCAAGAGACCCAGTACTTC.

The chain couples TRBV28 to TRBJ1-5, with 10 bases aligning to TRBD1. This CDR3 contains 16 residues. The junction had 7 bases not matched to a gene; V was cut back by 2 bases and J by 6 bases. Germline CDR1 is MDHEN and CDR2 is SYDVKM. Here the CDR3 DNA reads TGTGCCAGCAGTTTAGGCAAGACAGGGGGCCCTCAGCCCCAGCATTTT. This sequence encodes CASSLGKTGGPQPQHF.

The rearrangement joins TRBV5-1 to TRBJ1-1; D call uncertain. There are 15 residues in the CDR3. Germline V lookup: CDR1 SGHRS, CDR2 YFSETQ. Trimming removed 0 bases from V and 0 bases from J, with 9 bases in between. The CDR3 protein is CASSLDGLLNTEAFF. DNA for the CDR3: TGCGCCAGCAGCTTGGACGGACTCTTGAACACTGAAGCTTTCTTT.

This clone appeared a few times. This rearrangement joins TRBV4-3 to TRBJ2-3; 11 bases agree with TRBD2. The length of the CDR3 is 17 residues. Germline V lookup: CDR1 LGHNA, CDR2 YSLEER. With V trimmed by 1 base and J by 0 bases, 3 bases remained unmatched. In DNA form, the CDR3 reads TGCGCCAGCAGCCAAGTCCCTAGCGGGGGGAGCACAGATACGCAGTATTTT. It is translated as CASSQVPSGGSTDTQYF.

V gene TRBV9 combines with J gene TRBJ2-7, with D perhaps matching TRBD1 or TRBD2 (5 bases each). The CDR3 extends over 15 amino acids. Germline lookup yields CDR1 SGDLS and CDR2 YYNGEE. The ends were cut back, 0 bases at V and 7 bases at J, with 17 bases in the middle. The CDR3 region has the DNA TGTGCCAGCAGCGTAGATGGGAAGAGGGGTCGAGAGCAGTACTTC. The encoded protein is CASSVDGKRGREQYF.

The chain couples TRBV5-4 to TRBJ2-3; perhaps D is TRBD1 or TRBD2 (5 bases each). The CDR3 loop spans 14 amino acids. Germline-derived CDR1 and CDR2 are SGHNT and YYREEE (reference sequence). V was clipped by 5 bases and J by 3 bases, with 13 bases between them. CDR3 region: CASSHRGETDTQYF. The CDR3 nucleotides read TGTGCCAGCAGTCACCGAGGGGAGACAGATACGCAGTATTTT. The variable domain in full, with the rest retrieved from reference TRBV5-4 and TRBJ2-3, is ETGVTQSPTHLIKTRGQQVTLRCSSQSGHNTVSWYQQALGQGPQFIFQYYREEENGRGNFPPRFSGLQFPNYSSELNVNALELDDSALYLCASSHRGETDTQYFGPGTRLTVL.

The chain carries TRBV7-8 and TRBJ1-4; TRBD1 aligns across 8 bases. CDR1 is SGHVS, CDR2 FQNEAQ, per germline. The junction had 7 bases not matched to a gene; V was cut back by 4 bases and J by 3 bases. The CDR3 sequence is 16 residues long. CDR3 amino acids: CASSWMTGEANEKLFF. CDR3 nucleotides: TGTGCCAGCAGCTGGATGACAGGGGAGGCTAATGAAAAACTGTTTTTT. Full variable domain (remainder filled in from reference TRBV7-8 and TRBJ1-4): GAGVSQSPRYKVAKRGQDVALRCDPISGHVSLFWYQQALGQGPEFLTYFQNEAQLDKSGLPSDRFFAERPEGSVSTLKIQRTQQEDSAVYLCASSWMTGEANEKLFFGSGTQLSVL.

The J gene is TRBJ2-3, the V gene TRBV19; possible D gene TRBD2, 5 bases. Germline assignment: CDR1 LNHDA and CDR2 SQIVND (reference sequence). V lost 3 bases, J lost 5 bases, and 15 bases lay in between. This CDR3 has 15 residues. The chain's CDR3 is CASSILLGRIDTQYF. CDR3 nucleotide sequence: TGTGCCAGTAGTATCCTACTAGGACGTATAGATACGCAGTATTTT.

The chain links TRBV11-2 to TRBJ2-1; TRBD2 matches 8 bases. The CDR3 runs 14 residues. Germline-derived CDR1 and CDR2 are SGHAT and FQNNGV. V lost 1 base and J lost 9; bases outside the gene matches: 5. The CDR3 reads CASSLAGGPGEQFF. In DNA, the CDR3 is TGTGCCAGCAGCTTAGCGGGGGGGCCAGGTGAGCAGTTCTTC. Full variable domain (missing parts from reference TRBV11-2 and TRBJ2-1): EAGVAQSPRYKIIEKRQSVAFWCNPISGHATLYWYQQILGQGPKLLIQFQNNGVVDDSQLPKDRFSAERLKGVDSTLKIQPAKLEDSAVYLCASSLAGGPGEQFFGPGTRLTVL.

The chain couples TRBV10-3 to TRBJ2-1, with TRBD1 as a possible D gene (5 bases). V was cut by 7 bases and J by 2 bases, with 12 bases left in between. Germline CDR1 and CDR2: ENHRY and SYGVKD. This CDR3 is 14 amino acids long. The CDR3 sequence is CAIKTATTYNEQFF. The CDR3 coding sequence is TGTGCCATCAAGACAGCGACCACCTACAATGAGCAGTTCTTC.

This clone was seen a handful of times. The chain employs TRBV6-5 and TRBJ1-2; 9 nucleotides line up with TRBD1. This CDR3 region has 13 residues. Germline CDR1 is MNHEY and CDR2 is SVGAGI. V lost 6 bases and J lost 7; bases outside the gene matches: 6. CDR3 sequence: CASRRDRVAGYTF. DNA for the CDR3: TGTGCCAGCAGACGGGACAGGGTAGCTGGCTACACCTTC.

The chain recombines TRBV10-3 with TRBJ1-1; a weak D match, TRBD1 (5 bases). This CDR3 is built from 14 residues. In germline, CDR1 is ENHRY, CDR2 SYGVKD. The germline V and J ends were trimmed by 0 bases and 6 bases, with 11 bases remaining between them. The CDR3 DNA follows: TGTGCCATCAGTGAGTCGGGGGGGGGAGCTGAAGCTTTCTTT. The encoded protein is CAISESGGGAEAFF.

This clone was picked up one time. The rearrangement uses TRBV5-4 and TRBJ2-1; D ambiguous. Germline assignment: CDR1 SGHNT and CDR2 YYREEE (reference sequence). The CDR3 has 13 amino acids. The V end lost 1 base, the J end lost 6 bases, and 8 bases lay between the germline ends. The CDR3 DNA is TGTGCCAGCAGCTTGTTCTTATTCAATGAGCAGTTCTTC. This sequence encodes CASSLFLFNEQFF.

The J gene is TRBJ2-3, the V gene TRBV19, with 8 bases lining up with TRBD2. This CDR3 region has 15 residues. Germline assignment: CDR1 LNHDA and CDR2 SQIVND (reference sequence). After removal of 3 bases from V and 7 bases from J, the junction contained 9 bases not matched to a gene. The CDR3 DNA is TGTGCCAGTAGTATCCCGGGACTAGTCTCGTATACGCAGTATTTT. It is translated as CASSIPGLVSYTQYF.

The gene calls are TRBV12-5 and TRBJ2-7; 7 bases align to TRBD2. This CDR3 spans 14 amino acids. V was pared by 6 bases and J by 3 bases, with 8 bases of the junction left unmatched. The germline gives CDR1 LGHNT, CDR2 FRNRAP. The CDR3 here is CASGRDYGFYEQYF. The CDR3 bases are TGTGCTAGTGGGCGGGACTACGGATTCTACGAGCAGTACTTC.

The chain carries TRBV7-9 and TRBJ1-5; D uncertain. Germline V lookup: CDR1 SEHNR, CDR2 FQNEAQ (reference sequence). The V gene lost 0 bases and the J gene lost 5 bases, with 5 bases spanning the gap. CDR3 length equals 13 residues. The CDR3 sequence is CASSLAWDQPQHF. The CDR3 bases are TGTGCCAGCAGCTTAGCTTGGGATCAGCCCCAGCATTTT.

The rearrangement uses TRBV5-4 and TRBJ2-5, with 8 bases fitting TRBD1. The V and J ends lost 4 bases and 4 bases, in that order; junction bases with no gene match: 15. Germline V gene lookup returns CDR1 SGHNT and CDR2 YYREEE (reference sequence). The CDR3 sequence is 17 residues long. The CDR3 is CASSRPTTGGKGETQYF. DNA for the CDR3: TGTGCCAGCAGCCGCCCCACTACAGGGGGTAAGGGAGAGACCCAGTACTTC.

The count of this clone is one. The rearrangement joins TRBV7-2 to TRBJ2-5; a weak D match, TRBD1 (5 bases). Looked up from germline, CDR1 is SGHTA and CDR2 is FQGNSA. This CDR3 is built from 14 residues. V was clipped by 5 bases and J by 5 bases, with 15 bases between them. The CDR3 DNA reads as TGTGCCAGCAGCCGCGGTTGGGGCTTGGAGACCCAGTACTTC. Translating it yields CASSRGWGLETQYF.

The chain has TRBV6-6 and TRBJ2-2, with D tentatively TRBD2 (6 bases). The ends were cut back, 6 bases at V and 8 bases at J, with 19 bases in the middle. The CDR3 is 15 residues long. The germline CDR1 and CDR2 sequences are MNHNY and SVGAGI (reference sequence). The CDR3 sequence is CASSKGTQRGGELFF. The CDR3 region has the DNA TGTGCCAGCAGCAAGGGGACTCAAAGGGGTGGGGAGCTGTTTTTT.

The chain's CDR3 is CASSEWEGITGELFF. The CDR3 coding sequence is TGTGCCAGCAGTGAATGGGAGGGGATCACCGGGGAGCTGTTTTTT. This rearrangement joins TRBV6-1 to TRBJ2-2, with 7 positions matching TRBD2. This CDR3 comprises 15 residues. Germline trimming cut 2 bases from V and 4 bases from J; bases unmatched to any gene: 4. Germline loops: CDR1 MNHNS, CDR2 SASEGT.

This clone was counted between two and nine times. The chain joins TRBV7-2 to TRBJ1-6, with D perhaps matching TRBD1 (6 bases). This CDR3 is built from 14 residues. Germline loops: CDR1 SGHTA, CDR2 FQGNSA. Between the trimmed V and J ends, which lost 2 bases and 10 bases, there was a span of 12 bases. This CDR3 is CASSLWGGPSPLHF. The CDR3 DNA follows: TGTGCCAGCAGCTTATGGGGGGGGCCCTCACCCCTCCACTTT.

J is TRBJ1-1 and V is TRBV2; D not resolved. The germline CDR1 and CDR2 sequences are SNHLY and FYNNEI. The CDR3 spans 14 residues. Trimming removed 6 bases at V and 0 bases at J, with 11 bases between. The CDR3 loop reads CASRQNYMNTEAFF. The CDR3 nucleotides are TGTGCCAGCAGACAGAATTATATGAACACTGAAGCTTTCTTT. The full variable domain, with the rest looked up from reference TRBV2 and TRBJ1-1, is EPEVTQTPSHQVTQMGQEVILRCVPISNHLYFYWYRQILGQKVEFLVSFYNNEISEKSEIFDDQFSVERPDGSNFTLKIRSTKLEDSAMYFCASRQNYMNTEAFFGQGTRLTVV.

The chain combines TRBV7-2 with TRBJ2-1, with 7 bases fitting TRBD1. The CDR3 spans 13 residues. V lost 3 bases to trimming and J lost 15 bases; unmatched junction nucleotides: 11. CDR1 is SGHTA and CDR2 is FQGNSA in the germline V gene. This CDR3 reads CASSFQTGTVWFF. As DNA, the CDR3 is TGTGCCAGCAGCTTTCAAACTGGGACAGTGTGGTTCTTC. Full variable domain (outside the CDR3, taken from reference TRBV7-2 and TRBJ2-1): GAGVSQSPSNKVTEKGKDVELRCDPISGHTALYWYRQSLGQGLEFLIYFQGNSAPDKSGLPSDRFSAERTGGSVSTLTIQRTQQEDSAVYLCASSFQTGTVWFFGPGTRLTVL.

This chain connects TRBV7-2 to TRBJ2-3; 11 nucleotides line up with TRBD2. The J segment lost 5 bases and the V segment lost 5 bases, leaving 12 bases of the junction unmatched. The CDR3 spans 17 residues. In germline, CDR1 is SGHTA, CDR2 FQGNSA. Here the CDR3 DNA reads TGTGCCAGCAGCGCCCGGTTAGCGGGGGGGCCCGAAGATACGCAGTATTTT. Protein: CASSARLAGGPEDTQYF.

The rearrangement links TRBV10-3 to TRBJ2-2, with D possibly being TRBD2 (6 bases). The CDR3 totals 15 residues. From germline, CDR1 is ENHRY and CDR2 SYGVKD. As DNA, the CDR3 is TGTGCGAACTCGGGACTTCAAAAGGGAACCGGGGAGCTGTTTTTT. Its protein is CANSGLQKGTGELFF.

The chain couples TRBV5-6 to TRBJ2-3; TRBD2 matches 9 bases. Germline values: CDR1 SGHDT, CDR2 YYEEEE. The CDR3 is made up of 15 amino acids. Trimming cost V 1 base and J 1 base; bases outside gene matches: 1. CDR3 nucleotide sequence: TGTGCCAGCAGCTTGTTAGCGGGAGGCACAGATACGCAGTATTTT. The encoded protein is CASSLLAGGTDTQYF.

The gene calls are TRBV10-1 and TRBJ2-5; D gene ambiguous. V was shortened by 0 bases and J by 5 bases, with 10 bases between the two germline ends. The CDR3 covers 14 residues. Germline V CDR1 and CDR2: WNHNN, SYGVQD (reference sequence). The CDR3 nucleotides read TGCGCCAGCAGTGAGTCGATTGTATGGGAGACCCAGTACTTC. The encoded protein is CASSESIVWETQYF.

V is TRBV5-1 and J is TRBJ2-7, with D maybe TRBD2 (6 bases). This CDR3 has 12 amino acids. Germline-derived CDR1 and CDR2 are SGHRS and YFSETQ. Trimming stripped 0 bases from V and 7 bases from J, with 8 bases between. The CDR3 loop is CASSLGREEQYF. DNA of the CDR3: TGCGCCAGCAGCTTGGGGCGGGAAGAGCAGTACTTC.

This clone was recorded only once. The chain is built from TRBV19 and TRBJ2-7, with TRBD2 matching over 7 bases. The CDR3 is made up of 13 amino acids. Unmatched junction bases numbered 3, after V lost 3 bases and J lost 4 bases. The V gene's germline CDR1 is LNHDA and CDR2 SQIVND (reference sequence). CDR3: CASSIRGDYEQYF. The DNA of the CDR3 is TGTGCCAGTAGTATTCGGGGGGATTACGAGCAGTACTTC.

CDR3 sequence (DNA): TGTGCCTGGACCCTCTGGGGGCGGATGAACACTGAAGCTTTCTTT. Translation: CAWTLWGRMNTEAFF. The chain uses TRBV30 and TRBJ1-1; D may be TRBD1 (6 bases). The CDR3 runs 15 residues. Looked up from germline, CDR1 is GTSNPN and CDR2 is SVGIG (reference sequence). Trimming cost V 4 bases and J 0 bases, with 15 bases left between them. The variable domain in full, completed from reference TRBV30 and TRBJ1-1, reads SQTIHQWPATLVQPVGSPLSLECTVEGTSNPNLYWYRQAAGRGLQLLFYSVGIGQISSEVPQNLSASRPQDRQFILSSKKLLLSDSGFYLCAWTLWGRMNTEAFFGQGTRLTVV.

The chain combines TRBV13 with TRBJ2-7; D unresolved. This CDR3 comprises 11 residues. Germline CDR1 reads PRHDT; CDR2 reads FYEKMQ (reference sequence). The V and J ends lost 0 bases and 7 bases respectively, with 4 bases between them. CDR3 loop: CASSLGAEQYF. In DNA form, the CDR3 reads TGTGCCAGCAGCTTAGGGGCGGAGCAGTACTTC.